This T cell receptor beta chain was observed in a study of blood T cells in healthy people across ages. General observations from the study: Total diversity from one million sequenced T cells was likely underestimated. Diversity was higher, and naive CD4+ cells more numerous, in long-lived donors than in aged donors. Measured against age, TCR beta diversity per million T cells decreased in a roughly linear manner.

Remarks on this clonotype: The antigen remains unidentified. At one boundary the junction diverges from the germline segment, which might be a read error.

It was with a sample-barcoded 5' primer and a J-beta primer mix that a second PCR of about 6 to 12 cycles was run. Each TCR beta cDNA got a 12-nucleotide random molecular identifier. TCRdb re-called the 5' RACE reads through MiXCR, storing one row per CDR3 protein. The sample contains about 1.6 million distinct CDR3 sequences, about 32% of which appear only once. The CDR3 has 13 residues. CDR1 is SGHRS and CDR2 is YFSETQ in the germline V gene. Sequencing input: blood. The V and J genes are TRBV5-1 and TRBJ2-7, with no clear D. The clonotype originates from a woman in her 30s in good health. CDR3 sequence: CANSLLVPDEQYF. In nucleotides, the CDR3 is TGCGCCAACAGCTTGTTGGTCCCGGACGAGCAGTACTTC.